Presented here are 8 T cell receptor beta chains from one specimen sequenced in a study of T-cell reconstitution after alpha-beta-depleted transplantation in children. Molecular barcoding with unique molecular identifiers was used for the TCRbeta library. TCRdb processed the PCR reads anew with MiXCR; each CDR3 protein has one entry. This table holds nearly 350,000 distinct CDR3 sequences, 15% to 20% found once. Sample: PBMCs, mostly from graft donor cells, taken 360 days after TCRalphabeta/CD19-depleted stem cell transplant. Every receptor here comes from a male patient under 10 years old who had a stem cell transplant for acute lymphoblastic leukemia, so the T cells may come from the graft donor.

This clonotype was detected a few times. J is TRBJ2-5 and V is TRBV4-2; D may be TRBD2 (5 bases). Per the germline V gene, CDR1 is LGHNA and CDR2 is YNFKEQ. CDR3 length: 14 amino acids. The V gene lost 1 base and the J gene lost 4 bases, with 10 bases spanning the gap. CDR3 sequence reads: CASSQALGAETQYF. Here the CDR3 DNA reads TGTGCCAGCAGCCAAGCCCTGGGAGCAGAGACCCAGTACTTC.

The rearrangement links TRBV6-2 or TRBV6-3 to TRBJ2-2; D perhaps matches TRBD2 (5 bases). Germline lookup yields CDR1 MNHEY and CDR2 SVGEGT. This CDR3 has 14 residues. V lost 6 bases and J lost 4, with 12 bases in between. The CDR3 here is CASRDQLVTGELFF. The CDR3 bases are TGTGCCAGCAGGGACCAACTAGTCACCGGGGAGCTGTTTTTT.

The V and J genes are TRBV7-9 and TRBJ2-1; 11 bases agree with TRBD2. The J segment lost 8 bases and the V segment lost 8 bases, leaving 11 bases of the junction unmatched. The CDR3 totals 15 residues. Germline V CDR1 and CDR2: SEHNR, FQNEAQ (reference sequence). The chain's CDR3 is CASDRVAGGPYEQFF. The CDR3 DNA is TGTGCCAGCGACCGTGTAGCGGGAGGGCCCTATGAGCAGTTCTTC. The full variable domain, its missing parts supplied by reference TRBV7-9 and TRBJ2-1, is DTGVSQNPRHKITKRGQNVTFRCDPISEHNRLYWYRQTLGQGPEFLTYFQNEAQLEKSRLLSDRFSAERPKGSFSTLEIQRTEQGDSAMYLCASDRVAGGPYEQFFGPGTRLTVL.

The CDR3 is CASAVQGRGWSGQPQHF. CDR3 in DNA: TGTGCCAGCGCCGTACAGGGAAGGGGCTGGAGTGGCCAGCCCCAGCATTTT. The chain has TRBV6-2 or TRBV6-3 and TRBJ1-5, with a tentative D call TRBD1 (6 bases). The germline V gene has CDR1 MNHEY and CDR2 SVGEGT. V gave up 8 bases and J gave up 7 bases, with 27 bases separating them. The CDR3 length is 17 residues.

Ten or more counts support this clonotype. V and J are TRBV4-3 and TRBJ2-1, with a possible D match to TRBD2 (5 bases). The CDR3 is 16 amino acids. The V gene lost 0 bases and the J gene lost 9 bases, with 18 bases spanning the gap. The V gene's germline CDR1 is LGHNA and CDR2 YSLEER. CDR3 nucleotides: TGCGCCAGCAGCCAAGATGGGAGCAAAGTAGGACGTGAGCAGTTCTTC. Protein: CASSQDGSKVGREQFF.

At least ten counts were recorded for this clonotype. The CDR3 DNA is TGCGCCAGCAGCCGCGGACAGCTTGGTAATGAGCAGTTCTTC. Amino acid sequence: CASSRGQLGNEQFF. V gene TRBV4-3 combines with J gene TRBJ2-1; TRBD1 is a possible D gene (6 bases). From germline, CDR1 is LGHNA and CDR2 YSLEER. CDR3 length: 14 residues. V lost 4 bases to trimming and J lost 7 bases, with 14 bases between them.

The chain couples TRBV6-5 to TRBJ1-4; 10 bases agree with TRBD1. V lost 1 base, J lost 7 bases, and 3 bases stayed unmatched. CDR3 length: 15 amino acids. Germline CDR1 MNHEY, CDR2 SVGAGI. This CDR3 reads CASSYFDRGPEKLFF. DNA of the CDR3: TGTGCCAGCAGTTACTTCGACAGGGGGCCTGAAAAACTGTTTTTT.

Concerning this clonotype itself: A much larger clone sits a single nucleotide away, making a read error possible. The gene calls are TRBV7-6 and TRBJ2-7; the match to TRBD2 covers 10 bases. This CDR3 has 15 amino acids. The germline V gene has CDR1 SGHVS and CDR2 FNYEAQ. V was pared by 1 base and J by 3 bases, with 3 bases of the junction left unmatched. The CDR3 DNA sequence: TGTGCCAGCAGCTTAGAGGCTAGCGGGAGCTACGAGCAGTACTTC. Its protein product is CASSLEASGSYEQYF.